These 20 T cell receptor beta chains share one sample of origin, sequenced in a study of T cell responses to AZD1222 COVID-19 vaccine. The data were produced by immunoSEQ multiplex PCR, yet TCRdb's version contains in-frame clones alone and is incomplete. Here the sample spans 110,000 to 150,000 clones, 90% being singletons. The source was peripheral blood, collected on day 0 of AZD1222 vaccination. These receptor sequences come from an adult in good health.

The rearrangement links TRBV7-6 to TRBJ2-5; tentative D call: TRBD2 (6 bases). V lost 1 base and J lost 1, with 13 bases in between. The germline gives CDR1 SGHVS, CDR2 FNYEAQ. The CDR3 contains 16 residues. The DNA for the CDR3 is TGTGCCAGCAGCTTAGTGGGGGGTAACACCCAAGAGACCCAGTACTTC. Protein product: CASSLVGGNTQETQYF.

The rearrangement uses TRBV6-4 and TRBJ2-1; 10 bases are a match to TRBD2. The germline V gene has CDR1 MRHNA and CDR2 SNTAGT. V shed 6 bases, J shed 3 bases, and the junction held 5 bases outside the gene matches. There are 15 residues in the CDR3. CDR3 in DNA: TGTGCCAGCAGCGCTACTAGCGGGGACTACAATGAGCAGTTCTTC. Translation: CASSATSGDYNEQFF.

This chain links TRBV6-5 with TRBJ1-2; 8 bases agree with TRBD1. J lost 1 base, V lost 6 bases, and 7 bases had no gene match. The germline V gene has CDR1 MNHEY and CDR2 SVGAGI. CDR3 size: 15 residues. CDR3 amino acids: CASRDRAKNNYGYTF. The CDR3 nucleotides are TGTGCCAGCAGGGACAGGGCGAAAAATAACTATGGCTACACCTTC.

CDR3 nucleotide sequence: TGTGCTAGTGGTTTGGGGGGGTTATACGAGCAGTACTTC. This encodes CASGLGGLYEQYF. The rearrangement links TRBV12-5 to TRBJ2-7, with D perhaps TRBD1 or TRBD2 (5 bases each). Deletions cut 1 base from V and 4 bases from J, with 8 bases between. The CDR3 runs to 13 residues. Looked up from germline, CDR1 is LGHNT and CDR2 is FRNRAP.

This clone showed up just a few times. The V gene is TRBV14, the J gene TRBJ1-6, with 7 nucleotides matching TRBD1. CDR1 and CDR2 (germline): SGHDN, FVKESK. Trimming at V came to 8 bases and at J to 5 bases, leaving 9 bases not matched to a gene. This CDR3 is 15 amino acids long. The CDR3: CASRSGQANNSPLHF. CDR3 sequence (DNA): TGTGCCAGCCGGTCTGGACAGGCAAATAATTCACCCCTCCACTTT.

The chain links TRBV3-1 (or the pseudogene TRBV3-2) to TRBJ1-2; D is undetermined. CDR1 is LGHDT and CDR2 is YNNKEL in the germline V gene (reference sequence). The V gene lost 0 bases and the J gene lost 4 bases, with 12 bases spanning the gap. CDR3 size: 15 residues. DNA for the CDR3: TGTGCCAGCAGCCAAGATACTGGGCAGTTCTATGGCTACACCTTC. Its translation: CASSQDTGQFYGYTF.

The chain recombines TRBV4-1 with TRBJ2-3; D gene ambiguous. The length of the CDR3 is 12 residues. V was shortened by 1 base and J by 4 bases, with 3 bases between the two germline ends. Germline V lookup: CDR1 MGHRA, CDR2 YSYEKL. This CDR3 reads CASSQGADTQYF. CDR3 bases: TGCGCCAGCAGCCAAGGGGCAGATACGCAGTATTTT.

The rearrangement links TRBV30 to TRBJ2-7; D unclear. CDR1 GTSNPN and CDR2 SVGIG come from the germline V gene (reference sequence). Trimming took off 4 bases at V and 4 bases at J, with 17 bases between the two ends. The length of the CDR3 is 14 residues. The CDR3 loop is CAWMFRFGSYEQYF. For the CDR3, the DNA is TGTGCCTGGATGTTCAGATTCGGGTCTTACGAGCAGTACTTC.

This chain uses TRBV6-5 with TRBJ2-3; weak D call: TRBD1 (5 bases). Germline V lookup: CDR1 MNHEY, CDR2 SVGAGI. The CDR3 runs 15 residues. Trimming pared 2 bases from V and 0 bases from J, leaving 9 bases between. The CDR3 region has the DNA TGTGCCAGCAGTTACCGGGCAGGGAGCACAGATACGCAGTATTTT. This codes for CASSYRAGSTDTQYF.

This clone came up once. The chain recombines TRBV5-1 with TRBJ1-2, with a possible D match to TRBD1 (6 bases). The V end lost 4 bases, the J end lost 5 bases, and 15 bases lay between the germline ends. The CDR3 covers 14 residues. Germline CDR1 and CDR2: SGHRS and YFSETQ. CDR3 in amino acids: CASSTEGVGYGYTF. CDR3 nucleotide sequence: TGCGCCAGCAGCACCGAGGGGGTGGGGTATGGCTACACCTTC.

The V gene is TRBV18, the J gene TRBJ2-1, with 9 bases that match TRBD2. Germline V lookup: CDR1 KGHSH, CDR2 LQKENI. The CDR3 runs 16 residues. V shed 3 bases, J shed 6 bases, and the junction held 9 bases outside the gene matches. The CDR3 here is CASSPAGGGGANEQFF. CDR3 DNA sequence: TGTGCCAGCTCACCGGCCGGAGGCGGGGGGGCCAATGAGCAGTTCTTC.

This chain links TRBV28 with TRBJ2-7, with no clear D. The ends were cut back, 4 bases at V and 3 bases at J, with 4 bases in the middle. CDR3 length equals 11 residues. CDR1 and CDR2 (germline): MDHEN, SYDVKM. DNA for the CDR3: TGTGCCAGCAGTTCAGTCTACGAGCAGTACTTC. This encodes CASSSVYEQYF.

The chain combines TRBV5-4 with TRBJ2-3; 9 nucleotides match TRBD2. The germline V gene has CDR1 SGHNT and CDR2 YYREEE (reference sequence). V dropped 3 bases and J dropped 3; count of bases not matched to a gene: 5. This CDR3 contains 15 residues. DNA of the CDR3: TGTGCCAGCAGCTCAGCGGGGGGTTTTACAGATACGCAGTATTTT. This translates into CASSSAGGFTDTQYF.

This rearrangement joins TRBV5-6 to TRBJ2-7; 9 bases fit TRBD1. The CDR3 contains 16 residues. Germline V gene sequence: CDR1 SGHDT, CDR2 YYEEEE. V lost 2 bases and J lost 3; bases outside the gene matches: 9. In nucleotides, the CDR3 is TGTGCCAGCAGCTTTACCGGGACAGGGCGAAACTACGAGCAGTACTTC. As protein: CASSFTGTGRNYEQYF. The variable domain in full, with the rest retrieved from reference TRBV5-6 and TRBJ2-7, is DAGVTQSPTHLIKTRGQQVTLRCSPKSGHDTVSWYQQALGQGPQFIFQYYEEEERQRGNFPDRFSGHQFPNYSSELNVNALLLGDSALYLCASSFTGTGRNYEQYFGPGTRLTVT.

This rearrangement joins TRBV19 to TRBJ2-3; TRBD2 aligns across 12 bases. Germline CDR1 and CDR2: LNHDA and SQIVND (reference sequence). CDR3 length equals 15 residues. The junction had 3 bases not matched to a gene; V was cut back by 4 bases and J by 4 bases. Here the CDR3 reads CASSTSGGESDTQYF. The CDR3 nucleotides are TGTGCCAGTAGTACTAGCGGGGGGGAGTCAGATACGCAGTATTTT.

V gene TRBV19 combines with J gene TRBJ2-3, with 10 bases lining up with TRBD1. V was clipped by 5 bases and J by 2 bases; unmatched bases: 7. This CDR3 contains 16 residues. The germline V gene has CDR1 LNHDA and CDR2 SQIVND (reference sequence). CDR3 in DNA: TGTGCCAGTAGTCCGGGACAGGGGACGTACACAGATACGCAGTATTTT. This codes for CASSPGQGTYTDTQYF. Supplemented by reference TRBV19 and TRBJ2-3, the full variable domain reads DGGITQSPKYLFRKEGQNVTLSCEQNLNHDAMYWYRQDPGQGLRLIYYSQIVNDFQKGDIAEGYSVSREKKESFPLTVTSAQKNPTAFYLCASSPGQGTYTDTQYFGPGTRLTVL.

This clone was detected once. The chain combines TRBV5-3 with TRBJ1-4; the D gene is possibly TRBD1 (6 bases). TRBV5-3 is marked as an open reading frame, function uncertain. The ends were cut back, 10 bases at V and 0 bases at J, with 22 bases in the middle. The CDR3 totals 17 residues. The CDR3 DNA follows: TGTGCCGGGAAGACAGGACGCTACCTTGCAACTAATGAAAAACTGTTTTTT. Its translation: CAGKTGRYLATNEKLFF.

The V and J genes are TRBV18 and TRBJ2-1, with 8 positions matching TRBD2. The CDR3 loop spans 18 amino acids. From germline, CDR1 is KGHSH and CDR2 LQKENI. Germline trimming cut 3 bases from V and 9 bases from J; bases unmatched to any gene: 19. The CDR3: CASSPIRSRVLAGFEQFF. The CDR3 nucleotides are TGTGCCAGCTCACCTATCAGGTCCAGGGTCCTAGCGGGTTTTGAGCAGTTCTTC.

V is TRBV6-5 and J is TRBJ2-2; D unclear. The length of the CDR3 is 14 residues. In germline, CDR1 is MNHEY, CDR2 SVGAGI. Deletions cut 6 bases from V and 3 bases from J, with 11 bases between. CDR3 coding DNA: TGTGCCAGCAGAATAGGGTTTTACACCGGGGAGCTGTTTTTT. Residues: CASRIGFYTGELFF.

CDR3 in DNA: TGTGCCAGCTCACCAGGGGACAGGACCTATGGCTACACCTTC. Its translation: CASSPGDRTYGYTF. The chain is built from TRBV18 and TRBJ1-2; TRBD1 matches 8 bases. This CDR3 region has 14 residues. The V and J ends lost 2 bases and 4 bases, in that order; junction bases with no gene match: 3. CDR1 and CDR2 (germline): KGHSH, LQKENI.